The rows below give T cell receptor beta chains drawn from one sample of a study of shared clonotypes between healthy human individuals. Profiled with immunoSEQ multiplex PCR; TCRdb holds only in-frame clones, not every one. Among under 550,000 clones, 95% to 97% were seen once, and the ten largest hold 0.06%. Material for sequencing was naive CD4+ T cells sorted from blood. The receptor set was obtained from a woman aged 25 to 39 in good health. CDR3s include the opening cysteine and the closing phenylalanine or tryptophan. Each record gives: J gene, D gene, clone size, V gene, CDR3 DNA, CDR3 protein. A D gene is named only where the DNA matches it firmly. A row's size may be missing; if present it is once, few, many or a size class.

TRBJ2-1,TRBD2,.,TRBV7-2,TGTGCCAGCAGCAAACGGGGCGGGAGCTATGGGAATGAGCAGTTCTTC,CASSKRGGSYGNEQFF
TRBJ2-2,TRBD2,.,TRBV7-7,TGTGCCAGCAGCTTAGAAACTAGCGGCAACACCGGGGAGCTGTTTTTT,CASSLETSGNTGELFF
TRBJ2-2,TRBD1,.,TRBV19,TGTGCCAGTAGTACCCCCCGGGACAGGGGCGCTATCAGTACCGGGGAGCTGTTTTTT,CASSTPRDRGAISTGELFF
TRBJ1-2,.,.,TRBV5-1,TGCGCCAGCAGCTTGTCACAGGTGGACGGCTACACCTTC,CASSLSQVDGYTF
TRBJ1-1,.,.,TRBV14,TGTGCCAGCAGCCCCTATTGGATTGGAGCTTTCTTT,CASSPYWIGAFF
TRBJ2-7,.,.,TRBV5-1,TGCGCCAGCAGCTTGGTGCAGGGCCGGGAGCAGTACTTC,CASSLVQGREQYF
TRBJ1-3,.,once,TRBV18,TGTGCCAGCTCACCACCGAAACAGGGCAAGAGCTCTGGAAACACCATATATTTT,CASSPPKQGKSSGNTIYF
TRBJ2-7,TRBD1,.,TRBV6-6,TGTGCCAGCAGTTACCCGGGACAGAACTACGAGCAGTACTTC,CASSYPGQNYEQYF
TRBJ2-7,TRBD1,once,TRBV6-1,TGTGCCAGCACCCAAACTCAGGGGGCGGCCTACGAGCAGTACTTC,CASTQTQGAAYEQYF
TRBJ1-1,.,.,TRBV7-9,TGTGCCAGCAGCCGTGGCAGGGAACGATCAGAAGCTTTCTTT,CASSRGRERSEAFF
TRBJ2-2,TRBD2,.,TRBV27,TGTGCCAGCAGTTCATTAGCGGGAGGGCCGGGGACCGGGGAGCTGTTTTTT,CASSSLAGGPGTGELFF
TRBJ2-7,.,.,TRBV13,TGTGCCAGCAGCCGCCCTCGGGGGAAGAACGAGCAGTACTTC,CASSRPRGKNEQYF
TRBJ2-2,.,.,TRBV7-2,TGTGCCAGCAGCTTAGGAAGTCCGATCAACACCGGGGAGCTGTTTTTT,CASSLGSPINTGELFF
TRBJ2-7,TRBD2,once,TRBV7-2,TGTGCCAGCAGCTTAAGGGCGCTAGCGGGAAGTGGGTACGAGCAGTACTTC,CASSLRALAGSGYEQYF
TRBJ2-2,TRBD2,once,TRBV19,TGTGCCAGTAGTCCTCGGACTAGCGGCTGGGGAGGGACCGGGGAGCTGTTTTTT,CASSPRTSGWGGTGELFF
TRBJ1-2,.,once,TRBV7-6,TGTGCCAGCAGCTTAGGGGGACGGGAGAGCTATGGCTACACCTTC,CASSLGGRESYGYTF
TRBJ1-2,.,.,TRBV28,TGTGCCAGCAGCCAGGACAGACCTAACTATGGCTACACCTTC,CASSQDRPNYGYTF
TRBJ2-7,TRBD1,.,TRBV7-2,TGTGCCAGCAGCAGCTCCGGGACAGGGGTCTTCTACGAGCAGTACTTC,CASSSSGTGVFYEQYF
TRBJ2-7,.,.,TRBV18,TGTGCCAGCTCACCACGCGAGTCACCCTCGGGCGAGCAGTACTTC,CASSPRESPSGEQYF
TRBJ2-2,TRBD2,.,TRBV5-1,TGCGCCAGCAGCTACCTAGCGGGACCCACAACCGGGGAGCTGTTTTTT,CASSYLAGPTTGELFF
TRBJ2-2,.,.,TRBV28,TGTGCCAGCAGGTACCAGGGACCCAGGACTACCGGGGAGCTGTTTTTT,CASRYQGPRTTGELFF
TRBJ2-3,.,.,TRBV2,TGTGCCAGCGGGGTCACGATCGCTAGCACAGATACGCAGTATTTT,CASGVTIASTDTQYF
TRBJ2-7,.,.,TRBV7-7,TGTGCCAGCAGCCCCATGGAAGTTGGCTACGAGCAGTACTTC,CASSPMEVGYEQYF
TRBJ1-2,.,.,TRBV5-1,TGCGCCAGCAGCTTGGTAGGGTTCAACTATGGCTACACCTTC,CASSLVGFNYGYTF
TRBJ1-3,.,.,TRBV5-1,TGCGCCAGCAGCTTAAGGGAACCCTCTGGAAACACCATATATTTT,CASSLREPSGNTIYF
TRBJ1-4,TRBD1,.,TRBV25-1,TGTGCCACCCGGGGGACAGCAGAAAAACTGTTTTTT,CATRGTAEKLFF
TRBJ2-5,TRBD2,.,TRBV5-1,TGCGCCAGCAGCTCCCTAGCGGGAGAGGAGACCCAGTACTTC,CASSSLAGEETQYF
TRBJ2-7,.,.,TRBV4-1,TGCGCCAGCAGCCAAGGGGGGGCTGCTGGGGGTTTTTCCTACGAGCAGTACTTC,CASSQGGAAGGFSYEQYF
TRBJ2-3,TRBD1,.,TRBV5-1,TGCGCCAGCAGCCTGGGACAGGGGTCGGATACGCAGTATTTT,CASSLGQGSDTQYF
TRBJ2-1,TRBD2,.,TRBV11-2,TGTGCCAGCAGCTTAGTCCCTAGCGGGAGACTTGCGTACAATGAGCAGTTCTTC,CASSLVPSGRLAYNEQFF
TRBJ1-1,TRBD1,.,TRBV15,TGTGCCACCAGCCACCGACAGGGGAGGGCAACTGAAGCTTTCTTT,CATSHRQGRATEAFF
TRBJ1-1,.,.,TRBV5-1,TGCGCCAGCAGATTGGGAGCCCCAATGAACACTGAAGCTTTCTTT,CASRLGAPMNTEAFF
TRBJ2-7,.,.,TRBV6-5,TGTGCCAGCAGTTATCAGGGGACCTACGAGCAGTACTTC,CASSYQGTYEQYF
TRBJ2-7,.,.,TRBV25-1,TGTGCCAGCAGTGAGCTACTAGGGCGAAGGGACGAGCAGTACTTC,CASSELLGRRDEQYF
TRBJ2-3,TRBD1,.,TRBV7-9,TGTGCCAGCACGTACGAGGACAGGGGCACAGATACGCAGTATTTT,CASTYEDRGTDTQYF
TRBJ2-1,.,.,TRBV5-1,TGCGCCAGCAGCTTGAGTGAGGTTGTGGTTCTTGAGCAGTTCTTC,CASSLSEVVVLEQFF
TRBJ2-3,TRBD2,.,TRBV6-1,TGTGCCAGCAAACGGCTAGCGGGAGGGATAGATACGCAGTATTTT,CASKRLAGGIDTQYF
TRBJ1-4,.,.,TRBV30,TGTGCCTGGACCCCGAGGGCAGCCCGGGAAAAACTGTTTTTT,CAWTPRAAREKLFF
TRBJ2-7,.,.,TRBV11-2,TGTGCCAGCACCCGAACCACCGAGCAGTACTTC,CASTRTTEQYF
TRBJ2-7,.,once,TRBV14,TGTGCCAGCAGCCGAAGATTCTCTACGAACTCCCTCTACGAGCAGTACTTC,CASSRRFSTNSLYEQYF
TRBJ1-2,.,.,TRBV28,TGTGCCAGCAGTTTCGCGATTAACTATGGCTACACCTTC,CASSFAINYGYTF
TRBJ1-2,.,.,TRBV7-9,TGTGCCAGCAGCTCGGCTGGGGGCTACACCTTC,CASSSAGGYTF
TRBJ2-5,.,.,TRBV5-1,TGCGCCAGCAGCCCCCTCGGGACTTACCAAGAGACCCAGTACTTC,CASSPLGTYQETQYF
TRBJ2-7,TRBD1,.,TRBV29-1,TGCAGCGTTGTATCGGGACAGGGGTTTTTCGACGAGCAGTACTTC,CSVVSGQGFFDEQYF
TRBJ2-3,TRBD2,once,TRBV5-1,TGCGCCAGCAGCTTGTCTCGGGAGGGCCGTACAGATACGCAGTATTTT,CASSLSREGRTDTQYF
TRBJ1-1,TRBD1,.,TRBV7-9,TGTGCCAGCAGCCGACAGGGAAACACTGAAGCTTTCTTT,CASSRQGNTEAFF